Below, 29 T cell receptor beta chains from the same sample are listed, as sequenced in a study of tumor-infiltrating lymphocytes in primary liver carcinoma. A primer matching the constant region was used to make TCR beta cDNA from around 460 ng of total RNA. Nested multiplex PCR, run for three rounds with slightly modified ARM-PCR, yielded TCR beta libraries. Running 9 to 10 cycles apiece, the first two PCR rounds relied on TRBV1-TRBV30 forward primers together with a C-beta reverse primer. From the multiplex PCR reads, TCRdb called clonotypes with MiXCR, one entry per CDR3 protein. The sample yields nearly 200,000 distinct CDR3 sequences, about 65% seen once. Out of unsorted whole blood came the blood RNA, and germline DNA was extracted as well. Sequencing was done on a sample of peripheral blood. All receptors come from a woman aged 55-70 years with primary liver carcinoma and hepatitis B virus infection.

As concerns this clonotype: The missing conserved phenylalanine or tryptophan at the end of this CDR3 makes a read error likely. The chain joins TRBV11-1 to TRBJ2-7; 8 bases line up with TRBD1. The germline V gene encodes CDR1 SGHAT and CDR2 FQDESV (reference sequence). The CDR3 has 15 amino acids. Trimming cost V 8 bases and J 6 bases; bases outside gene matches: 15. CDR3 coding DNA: TGTGCCAGCTGCCACGGCCGGGACAGGCTAGGCGAGCAGTACTTA. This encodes CASCHGRDRLGEQYL.

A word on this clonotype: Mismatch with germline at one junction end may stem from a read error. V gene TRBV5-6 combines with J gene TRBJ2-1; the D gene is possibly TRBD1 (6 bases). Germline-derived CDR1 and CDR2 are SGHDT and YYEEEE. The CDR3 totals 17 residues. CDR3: CASSSFLRGQMYNDQFF. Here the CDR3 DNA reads TGTGCCAGCAGCTCGTTCCTGAGGGGACAAATGTACAATGATCAGTTCTTC.

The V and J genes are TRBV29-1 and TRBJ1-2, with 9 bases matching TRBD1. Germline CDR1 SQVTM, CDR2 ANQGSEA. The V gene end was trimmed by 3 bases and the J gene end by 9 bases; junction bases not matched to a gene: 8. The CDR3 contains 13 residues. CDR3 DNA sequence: TGCAGCGTTGACACCAGGACAGGGGTTAGCTACACCTTC. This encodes CSVDTRTGVSYTF.

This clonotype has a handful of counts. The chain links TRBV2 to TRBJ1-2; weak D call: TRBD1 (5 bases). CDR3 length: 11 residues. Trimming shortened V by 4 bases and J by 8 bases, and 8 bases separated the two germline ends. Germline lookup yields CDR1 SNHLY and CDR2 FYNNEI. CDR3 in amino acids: CASSARAGYTF. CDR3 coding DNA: TGTGCCAGCAGTGCCAGGGCGGGCTACACCTTC.

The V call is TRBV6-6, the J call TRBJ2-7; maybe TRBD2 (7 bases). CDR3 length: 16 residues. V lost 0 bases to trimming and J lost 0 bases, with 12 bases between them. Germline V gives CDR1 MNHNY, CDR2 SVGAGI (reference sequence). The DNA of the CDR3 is TGTGCCAGCAGTTACTCTGTTCGGGGGGCCTCCTACGAGCAGTACTTC. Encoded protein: CASSYSVRGASYEQYF.

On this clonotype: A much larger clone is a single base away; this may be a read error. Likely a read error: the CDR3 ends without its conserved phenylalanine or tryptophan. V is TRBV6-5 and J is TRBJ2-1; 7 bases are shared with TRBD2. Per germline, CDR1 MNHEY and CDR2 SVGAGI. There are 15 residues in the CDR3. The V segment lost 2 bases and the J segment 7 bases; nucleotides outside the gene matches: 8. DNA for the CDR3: TGTGCCAGCAGTTACGGGGCGGGAGAAGGGAATGAGCAGTTCTAC. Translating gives CASSYGAGEGNEQFY.

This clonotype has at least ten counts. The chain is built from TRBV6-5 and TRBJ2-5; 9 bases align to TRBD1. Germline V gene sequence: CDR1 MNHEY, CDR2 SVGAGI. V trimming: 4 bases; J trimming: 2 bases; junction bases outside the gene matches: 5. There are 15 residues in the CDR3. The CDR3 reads CASSFGQGRQETQYF. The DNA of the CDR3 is TGTGCCAGCAGTTTTGGACAGGGGAGACAAGAGACCCAGTACTTC.

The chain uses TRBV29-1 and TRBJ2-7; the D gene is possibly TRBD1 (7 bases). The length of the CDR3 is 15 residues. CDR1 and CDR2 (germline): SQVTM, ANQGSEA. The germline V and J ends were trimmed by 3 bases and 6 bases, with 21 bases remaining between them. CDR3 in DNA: TGCAGCGTTGATAGGGACAGCAAGGGGGGATTCGAGCAGTACTTC. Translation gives CSVDRDSKGGFEQYF.

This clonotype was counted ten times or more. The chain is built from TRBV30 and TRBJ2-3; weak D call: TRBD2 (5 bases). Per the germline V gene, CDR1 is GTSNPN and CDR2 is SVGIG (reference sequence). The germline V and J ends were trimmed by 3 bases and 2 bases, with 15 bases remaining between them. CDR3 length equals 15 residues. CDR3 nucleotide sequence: TGTGCCTGGAGCTTCGAGGGATTCTCCACAGATACGCAGTATTTT. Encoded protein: CAWSFEGFSTDTQYF.

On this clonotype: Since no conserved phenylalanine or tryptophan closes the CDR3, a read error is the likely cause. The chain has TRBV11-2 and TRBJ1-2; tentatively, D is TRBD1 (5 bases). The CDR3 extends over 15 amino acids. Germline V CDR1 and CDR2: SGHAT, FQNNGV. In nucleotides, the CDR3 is TGTACCAGCAGCTTAGAGGGGAGTACTAACTATGGCTACACCGTC. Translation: CTSSLEGSTNYGYTV.

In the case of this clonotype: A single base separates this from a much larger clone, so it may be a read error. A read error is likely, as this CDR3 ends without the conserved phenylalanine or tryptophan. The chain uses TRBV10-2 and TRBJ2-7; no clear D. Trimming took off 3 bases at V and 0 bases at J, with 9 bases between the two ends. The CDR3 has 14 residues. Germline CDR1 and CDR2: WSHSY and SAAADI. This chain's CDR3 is CASSDIPFSYEQYL. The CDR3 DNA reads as TGCGCCAGCAGTGACATCCCCTTCTCCTACGAGCAGTACCTC.

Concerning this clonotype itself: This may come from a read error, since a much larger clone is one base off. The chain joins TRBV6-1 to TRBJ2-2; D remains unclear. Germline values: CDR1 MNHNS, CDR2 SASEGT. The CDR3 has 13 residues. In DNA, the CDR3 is TGTGCCGGCAGTGCCTCGAACACCGGGGAGCTGTTTTTT. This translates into CAGSASNTGELFF.

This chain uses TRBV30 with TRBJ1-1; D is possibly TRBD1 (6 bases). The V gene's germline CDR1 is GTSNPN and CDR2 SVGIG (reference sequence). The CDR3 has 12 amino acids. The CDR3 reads CALADRNTEAFF. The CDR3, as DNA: TGTGCGTTGGCGGACAGGAACACTGAAGCTTTCTTT. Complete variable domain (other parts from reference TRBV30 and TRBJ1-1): SQTIHQWPATLVQPVGSPLSLECTVEGTSNPNLYWYRQAAGRGLQLLFYSVGIGQISSEVPQNLSASRPQDRQFILSSKKLLLSDSGFYLCALADRNTEAFFGQGTRLTVV.

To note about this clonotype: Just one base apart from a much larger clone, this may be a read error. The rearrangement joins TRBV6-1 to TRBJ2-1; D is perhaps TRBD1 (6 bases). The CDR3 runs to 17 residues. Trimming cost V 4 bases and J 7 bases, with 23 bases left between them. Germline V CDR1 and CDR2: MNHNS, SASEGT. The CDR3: CASSVGATEGFWNEQFF. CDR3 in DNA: TGTGCCAGCAGTGTGGGGGCTACAGAGGGCTTTTGGAATGAGCAGTTCTTC.

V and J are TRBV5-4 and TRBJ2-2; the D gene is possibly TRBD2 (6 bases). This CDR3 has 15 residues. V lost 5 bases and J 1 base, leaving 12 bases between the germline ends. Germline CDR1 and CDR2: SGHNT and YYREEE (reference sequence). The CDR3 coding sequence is TGTGCCAGCAGTCTCGGGGGACTGAACACCGGGGAGCTGTTTTTT. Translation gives CASSLGGLNTGELFF. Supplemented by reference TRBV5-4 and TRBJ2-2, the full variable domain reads ETGVTQSPTHLIKTRGQQVTLRCSSQSGHNTVSWYQQALGQGPQFIFQYYREEENGRGNFPPRFSGLQFPNYSSELNVNALELDDSALYLCASSLGGLNTGELFFGEGSRLTVL.

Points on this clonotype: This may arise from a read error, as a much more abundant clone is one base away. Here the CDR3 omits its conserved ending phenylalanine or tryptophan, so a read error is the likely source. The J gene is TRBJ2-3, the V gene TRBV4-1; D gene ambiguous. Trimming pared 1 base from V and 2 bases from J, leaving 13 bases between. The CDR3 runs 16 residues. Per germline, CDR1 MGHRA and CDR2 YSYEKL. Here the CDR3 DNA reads TGCGCCAGCAGCCAAGGCCTCCCACTCGTCACAGATACGCAGTATGTT. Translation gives CASSQGLPLVTDTQYV.

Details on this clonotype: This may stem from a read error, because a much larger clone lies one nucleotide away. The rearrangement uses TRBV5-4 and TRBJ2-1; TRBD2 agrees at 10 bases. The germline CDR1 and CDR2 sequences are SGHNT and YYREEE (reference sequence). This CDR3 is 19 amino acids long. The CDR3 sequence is CAGSPRVGLAGESYNEQFF. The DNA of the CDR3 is TGTGCCGGCAGCCCCCGAGTAGGGCTAGCGGGAGAGTCCTACAATGAGCAGTTCTTC.

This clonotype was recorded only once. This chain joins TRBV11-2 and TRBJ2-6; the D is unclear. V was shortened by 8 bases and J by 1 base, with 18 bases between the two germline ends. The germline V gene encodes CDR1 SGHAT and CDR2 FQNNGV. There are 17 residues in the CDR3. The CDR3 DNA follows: TGTGCCAGCGGAGCAGGACGAGGCAAATCTGGGGCCAACGTCCTGACTTTC. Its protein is CASGAGRGKSGANVLTF.

In DNA, the CDR3 is TGTGCCAGCAGACTACAAACGAACACCGGGGAGCTGTTTTTT. This encodes CASRLQTNTGELFF. The genes are TRBV6-6 and TRBJ2-2; D is unresolved. Trimming removed 6 bases from V and 0 bases from J, with 8 bases in between. This CDR3 spans 14 amino acids. Germline values: CDR1 MNHNY, CDR2 SVGAGI (reference sequence).

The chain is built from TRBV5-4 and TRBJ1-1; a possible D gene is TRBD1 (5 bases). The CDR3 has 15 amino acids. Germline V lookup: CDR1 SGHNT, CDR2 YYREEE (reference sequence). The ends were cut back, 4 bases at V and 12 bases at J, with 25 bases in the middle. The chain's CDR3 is CASSLGRGTGRETFF. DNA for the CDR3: TGTGCCAGCAGCCTCGGTCGGGGGACTGGGAGAGAAACTTTCTTT.

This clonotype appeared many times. The CDR3 sequence is CASSRGGTYEQYF. The CDR3 DNA reads as TGTGCCAGCAGCCGGGGCGGGACCTACGAGCAGTACTTC. This chain links TRBV14 with TRBJ2-7; weak D call: TRBD2 (6 bases). Germline V lookup: CDR1 SGHDN, CDR2 FVKESK. CDR3 length: 13 residues. V was shortened by 4 bases and J by 2 bases, with 9 bases between the two germline ends. The full variable domain, completed using reference TRBV14 and TRBJ2-7, is EAGVTQFPSHSVIEKGQTVTLRCDPISGHDNLYWYRRVMGKEIKFLLHFVKESKQDESGMPNNRFLAERTGGTYSTLKVQPAELEDSGVYFCASSRGGTYEQYFGPGTRLTVT.

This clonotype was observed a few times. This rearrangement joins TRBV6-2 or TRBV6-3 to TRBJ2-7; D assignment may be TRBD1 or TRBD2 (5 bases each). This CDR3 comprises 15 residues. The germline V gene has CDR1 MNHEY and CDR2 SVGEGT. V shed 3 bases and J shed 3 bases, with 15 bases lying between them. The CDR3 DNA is TGTGCCAGCAGTTATCTGTCGGGACGGGGCTACGAGCAGTACTTC. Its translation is CASSYLSGRGYEQYF.

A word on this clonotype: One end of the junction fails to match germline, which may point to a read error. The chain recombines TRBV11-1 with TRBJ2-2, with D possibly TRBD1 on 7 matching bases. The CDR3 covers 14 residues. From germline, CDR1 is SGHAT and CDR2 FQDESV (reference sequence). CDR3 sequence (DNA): TGTCCCAGCAGCCGGATCAGGGGGGCGGGGGAGCTGTTTTTT. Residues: CPSSRIRGAGELFF. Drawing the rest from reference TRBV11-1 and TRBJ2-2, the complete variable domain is EAEVAQSPRYKITEKSQAVAFWCDPISGHATLYWYRQILGQGPELLVQFQDESVVDDSQLPKDRFSAERLKGVDSTLKIQPAELGDSAMYLCPSSRIRGAGELFFGEGSRLTVL.

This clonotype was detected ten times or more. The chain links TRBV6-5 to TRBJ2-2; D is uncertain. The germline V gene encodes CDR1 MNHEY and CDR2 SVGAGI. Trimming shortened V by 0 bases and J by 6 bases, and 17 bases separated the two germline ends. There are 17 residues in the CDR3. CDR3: CASSYSMWSLGAGELFF. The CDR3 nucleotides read TGTGCCAGCAGTTACTCGATGTGGAGCCTCGGTGCCGGGGAGCTGTTTTTT.

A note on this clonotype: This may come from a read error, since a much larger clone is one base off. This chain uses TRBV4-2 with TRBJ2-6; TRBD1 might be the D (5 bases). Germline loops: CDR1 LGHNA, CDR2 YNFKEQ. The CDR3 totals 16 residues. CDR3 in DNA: TGTGCCAGCAGCCAAGCCCTACTTTCTGGGGCCAACCTCCTGACTTTC. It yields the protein CASSQALLSGANLLTF.

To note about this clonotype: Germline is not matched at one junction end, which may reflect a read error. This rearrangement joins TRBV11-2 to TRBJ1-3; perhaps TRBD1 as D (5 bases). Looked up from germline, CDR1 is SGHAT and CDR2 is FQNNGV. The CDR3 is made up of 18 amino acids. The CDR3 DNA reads TGTGCCAGCAGCTCGCGCCTCCCGACAGATAGCTCTGAAAACATCATATATTTT. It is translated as CASSSRLPTDSSENIIYF.

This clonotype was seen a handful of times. CDR3 protein: CASSQWTGGYEQYF. DNA for the CDR3: TGTGCCAGCAGCCAGTGGACAGGTGGCTACGAGCAGTACTTC. The V gene is TRBV14, the J gene TRBJ2-7; 7 nucleotides agree with TRBD1. This CDR3 spans 14 amino acids. Trimming at V came to 3 bases and at J to 3 bases, leaving 5 bases not matched to a gene. Germline CDR1 is SGHDN and CDR2 is FVKESK.

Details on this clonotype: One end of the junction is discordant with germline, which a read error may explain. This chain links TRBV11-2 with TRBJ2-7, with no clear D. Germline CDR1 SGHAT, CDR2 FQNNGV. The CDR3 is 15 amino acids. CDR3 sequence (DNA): TGTGACAGCAGCTTAGCCCCAGAAGACTCCTACAAGCAGTACTTC. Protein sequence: CDSSLAPEDSYKQYF.

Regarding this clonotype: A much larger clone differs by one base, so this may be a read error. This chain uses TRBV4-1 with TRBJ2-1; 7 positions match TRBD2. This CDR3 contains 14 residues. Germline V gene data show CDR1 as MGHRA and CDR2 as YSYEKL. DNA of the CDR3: TGCGCCAGCAACCAAACCGGACTAGGCGACGAGCAGTTCTTC. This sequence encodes CASNQTGLGDEQFF.